The sequence of this T cell receptor beta chain was determined in a study of control samples from healthy donors and cancer patients. V was pared by 3 bases and J by 0 bases, with 18 bases between. The CDR3 has 18 residues. Germline V gene sequence: CDR1 SGHTA, CDR2 FQGNSA. Only one count was recorded for this clone. Using immunoSEQ multiplex PCR, the repertoire was profiled, and TCRdb retains in-frame clones only, with some absent. The sample includes about 100,000 clones, approximately 90% seen only once; the top ten take about 8%. Sequences were obtained from blood. This clonotype originated in a man aged 25 to 45 in good health. V and J are TRBV7-2 and TRBJ1-3, with D possibly TRBD1 on 5 matching bases. CDR3 sequence reads: CASSFGNAGPNSGNTIYF. The CDR3 DNA reads TGTGCCAGCAGCTTTGGAAATGCGGGGCCCAACTCTGGAAACACCATATATTTT. The whole variable domain, remainder taken from reference TRBV7-2 and TRBJ1-3, is GAGVSQSPSNKVTEKGKDVELRCDPISGHTALYWYRQSLGQGLEFLIYFQGNSAPDKSGLPSDRFSAERTGGSVSTLTIQRTQQEDSAVYLCASSFGNAGPNSGNTIYFGEGSWLTVV.